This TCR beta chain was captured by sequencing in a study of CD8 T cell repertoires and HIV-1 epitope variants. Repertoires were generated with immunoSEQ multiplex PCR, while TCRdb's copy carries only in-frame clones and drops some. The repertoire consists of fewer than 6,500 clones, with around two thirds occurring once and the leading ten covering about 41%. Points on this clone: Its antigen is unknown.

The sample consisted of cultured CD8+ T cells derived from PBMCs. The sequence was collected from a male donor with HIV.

The CDR3 here is CASSEHGQPQHF. The CDR3, as DNA: TGCGCCAGCAGTGAGCATGGTCAGCCCCAGCATTTT. The chain carries TRBV10-1 and TRBJ1-5, with D unclear. The germline gives CDR1 WNHNN, CDR2 SYGVQD (reference sequence). CDR3 length equals 12 residues. The V gene lost 2 bases and the J gene lost 6 bases, with 5 bases spanning the gap.